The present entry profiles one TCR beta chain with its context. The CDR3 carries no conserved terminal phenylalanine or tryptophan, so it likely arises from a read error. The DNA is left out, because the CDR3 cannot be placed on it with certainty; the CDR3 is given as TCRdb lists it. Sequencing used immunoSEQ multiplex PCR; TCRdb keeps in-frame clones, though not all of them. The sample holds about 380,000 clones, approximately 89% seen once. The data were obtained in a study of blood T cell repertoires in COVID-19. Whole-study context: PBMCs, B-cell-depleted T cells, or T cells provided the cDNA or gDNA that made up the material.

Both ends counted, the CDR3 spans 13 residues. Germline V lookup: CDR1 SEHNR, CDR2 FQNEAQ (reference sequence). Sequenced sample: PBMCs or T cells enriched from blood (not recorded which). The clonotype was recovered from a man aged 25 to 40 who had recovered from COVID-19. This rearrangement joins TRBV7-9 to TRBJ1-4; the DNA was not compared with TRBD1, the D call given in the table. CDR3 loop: CASSIRTGENFTL.